This TCR beta chain was sequenced in a study of T-cell reconstitution after alpha-beta-depleted transplantation in children. Overall study results and limits: Surviving recipient T cells and intrathymic progenitors accounted for some patients' high TCRbeta diversity at day 60. Expanded graft clones, several hundred of them, were reportedly the source of alpha-beta T cells about two months after transplant.

Remarks on this clonotype: The antigen is unknown.

V trimming: 7 bases; J trimming: 7 bases; junction bases outside the gene matches: 15. The CDR3 length is 17 residues. A TCRbeta library incorporating unique molecular identifiers was prepared. Using its own MiXCR run on the PCR reads, TCRdb lists one record per CDR3 protein. Seen here are around 960,000 distinct CDR3 sequences, 25% to 30% observed once, and the top ten hold over 25%. This sequence originates from a boy younger than two who had a stem cell transplant for SCID, so the T cells may come from the graft donor. The chain has TRBV12-3 or TRBV12-4 and TRBJ2-1; 11 positions agree with TRBD1. The sample was PBMCs, mostly from graft donor cells, taken 360 days after TCRalphabeta/CD19-depleted stem cell transplant. The CDR3 coding sequence is TGTGCCAGCACCGCCAATTACCGGGACAGGGGGAAAAATGAGCAGTTCTTC. Translating gives CASTANYRDRGKNEQFF.